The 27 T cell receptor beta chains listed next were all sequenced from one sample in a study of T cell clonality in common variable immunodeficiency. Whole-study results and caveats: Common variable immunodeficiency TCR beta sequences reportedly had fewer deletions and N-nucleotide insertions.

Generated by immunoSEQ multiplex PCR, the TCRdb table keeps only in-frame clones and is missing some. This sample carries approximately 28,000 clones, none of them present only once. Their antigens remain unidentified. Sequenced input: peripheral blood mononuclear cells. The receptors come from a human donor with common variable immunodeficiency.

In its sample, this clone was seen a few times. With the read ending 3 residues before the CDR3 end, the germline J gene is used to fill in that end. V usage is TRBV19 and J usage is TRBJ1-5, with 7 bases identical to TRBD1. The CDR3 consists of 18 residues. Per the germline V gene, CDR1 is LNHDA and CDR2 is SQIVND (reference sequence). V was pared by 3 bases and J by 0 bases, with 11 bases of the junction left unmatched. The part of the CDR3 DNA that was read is TGTGCCAGTAGTATTGGGGACAGCTCAGGGAATAGCAATCAGCCC. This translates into CASSIGDSSGNSNQP. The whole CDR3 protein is CASSIGDSSGNSNQPQHF.

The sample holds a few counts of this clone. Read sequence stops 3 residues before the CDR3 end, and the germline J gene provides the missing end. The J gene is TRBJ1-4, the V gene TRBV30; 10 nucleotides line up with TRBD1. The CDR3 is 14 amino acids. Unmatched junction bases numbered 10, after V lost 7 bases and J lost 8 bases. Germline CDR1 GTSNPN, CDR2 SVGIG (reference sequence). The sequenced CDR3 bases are TGTGCCTACTCGAGGGACAGGGGATTGGAAAAA. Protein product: CAYSRDRGLEK. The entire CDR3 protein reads CAYSRDRGLEKLFF.

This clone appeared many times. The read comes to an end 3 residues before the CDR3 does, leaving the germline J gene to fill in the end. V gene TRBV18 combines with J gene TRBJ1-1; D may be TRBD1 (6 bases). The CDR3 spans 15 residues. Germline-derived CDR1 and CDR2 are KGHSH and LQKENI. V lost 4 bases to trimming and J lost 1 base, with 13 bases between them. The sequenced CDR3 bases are TGTGCCAGCTCACTACTAGGAGGGGGGAACACTGAA. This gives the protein CASSLLGGGNTE. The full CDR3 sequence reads CASSLLGGGNTEAFF.

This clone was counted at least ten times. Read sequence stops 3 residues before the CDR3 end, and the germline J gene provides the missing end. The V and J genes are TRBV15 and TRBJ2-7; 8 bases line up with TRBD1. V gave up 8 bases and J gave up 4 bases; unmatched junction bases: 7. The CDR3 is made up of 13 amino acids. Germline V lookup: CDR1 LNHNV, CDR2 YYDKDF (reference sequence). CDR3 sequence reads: CATPGGGRYEQYF. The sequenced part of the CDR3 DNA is TGTGCCACCCCAGGGGGCGGTAGGTACGAG.

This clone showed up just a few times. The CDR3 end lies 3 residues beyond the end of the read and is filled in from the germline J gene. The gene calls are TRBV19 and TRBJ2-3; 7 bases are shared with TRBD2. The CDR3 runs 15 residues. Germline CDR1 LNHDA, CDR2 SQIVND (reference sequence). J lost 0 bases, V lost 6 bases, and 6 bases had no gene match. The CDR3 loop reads CASSSSGFSTDTQYF. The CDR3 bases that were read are TGTGCCAGTAGCTCTAGCGGATTTAGCACAGATACG.

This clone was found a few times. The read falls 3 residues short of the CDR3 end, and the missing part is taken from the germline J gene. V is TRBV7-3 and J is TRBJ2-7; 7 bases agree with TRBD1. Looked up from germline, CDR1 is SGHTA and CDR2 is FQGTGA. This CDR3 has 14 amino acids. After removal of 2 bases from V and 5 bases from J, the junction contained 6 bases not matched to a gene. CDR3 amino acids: CASSLAGTANEQYF. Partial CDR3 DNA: TGTGCCAGCAGCTTAGCCGGGACAGCGAACGAG.

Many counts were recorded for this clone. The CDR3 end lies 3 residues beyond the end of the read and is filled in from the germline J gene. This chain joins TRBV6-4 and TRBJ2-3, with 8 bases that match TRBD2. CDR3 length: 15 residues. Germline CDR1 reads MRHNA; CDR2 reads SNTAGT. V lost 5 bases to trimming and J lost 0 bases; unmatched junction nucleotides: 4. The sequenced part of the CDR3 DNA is TGTGCCAGCAGTCAGCCTAGCGGGAGCACAGATACG. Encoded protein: CASSQPSGSTDT. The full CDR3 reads CASSQPSGSTDTQYF.

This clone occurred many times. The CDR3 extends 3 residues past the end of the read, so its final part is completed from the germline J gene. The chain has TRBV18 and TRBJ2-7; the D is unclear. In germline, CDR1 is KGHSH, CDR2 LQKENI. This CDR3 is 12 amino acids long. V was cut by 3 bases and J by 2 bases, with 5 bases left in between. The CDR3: CASSPATYEQYF. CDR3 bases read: TGTGCCAGCTCACCGGCAACCTACGAG.

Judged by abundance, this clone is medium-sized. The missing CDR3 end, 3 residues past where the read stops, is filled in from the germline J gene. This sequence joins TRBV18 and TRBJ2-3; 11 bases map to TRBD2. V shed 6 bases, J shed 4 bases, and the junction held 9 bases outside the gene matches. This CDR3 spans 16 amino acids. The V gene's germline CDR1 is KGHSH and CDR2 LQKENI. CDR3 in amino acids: CASSTTTSGSSDTQYF. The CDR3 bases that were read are TGTGCCAGCTCTACCACTACTAGCGGGAGCTCAGATACG.

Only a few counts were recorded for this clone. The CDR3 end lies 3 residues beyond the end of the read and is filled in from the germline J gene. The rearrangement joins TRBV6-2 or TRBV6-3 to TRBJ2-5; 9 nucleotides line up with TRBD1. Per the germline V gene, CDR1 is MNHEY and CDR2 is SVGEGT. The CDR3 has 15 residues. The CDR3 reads CASSGGGTGPITQYF. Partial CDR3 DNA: TGTGCCAGCAGTGGGGGTGGGACAGGGCCAATCACC.

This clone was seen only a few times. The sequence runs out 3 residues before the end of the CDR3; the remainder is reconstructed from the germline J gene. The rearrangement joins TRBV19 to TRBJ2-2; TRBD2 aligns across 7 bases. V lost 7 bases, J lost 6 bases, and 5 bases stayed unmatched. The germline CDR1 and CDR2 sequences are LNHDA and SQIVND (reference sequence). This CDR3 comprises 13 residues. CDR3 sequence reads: CASNGGRAGELFF. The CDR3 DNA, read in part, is TGTGCCAGTAACGGCGGGAGAGCCGGGGAG.

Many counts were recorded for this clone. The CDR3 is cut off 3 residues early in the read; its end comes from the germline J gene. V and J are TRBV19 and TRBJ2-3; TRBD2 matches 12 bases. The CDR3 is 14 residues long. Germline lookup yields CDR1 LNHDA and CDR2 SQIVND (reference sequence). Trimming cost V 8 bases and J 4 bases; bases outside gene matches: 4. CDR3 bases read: TGTGCCAGTCGAGGACTAGCGGGATCAGATACG. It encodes CASRGLAGSDT. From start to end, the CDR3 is CASRGLAGSDTQYF.

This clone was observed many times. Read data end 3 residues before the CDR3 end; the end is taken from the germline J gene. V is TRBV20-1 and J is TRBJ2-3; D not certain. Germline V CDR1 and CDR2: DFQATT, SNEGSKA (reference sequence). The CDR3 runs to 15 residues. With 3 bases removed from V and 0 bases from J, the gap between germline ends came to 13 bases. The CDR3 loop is CSASPQSSSTDTQYF. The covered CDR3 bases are TGCAGTGCTAGCCCACAGAGTTCTAGCACAGATACG.

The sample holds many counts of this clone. The sequenced part of the CDR3 DNA is TGTGCCAGCTCACGAAAGACAGGGCTTGGGGCCAACGTC. This encodes CASSRKTGLGANV. The entire CDR3 sequence reads CASSRKTGLGANVLTF. The J gene is TRBJ2-6, the V gene TRBV18; 7 bases line up with TRBD1. The read falls 3 residues short of the CDR3 end, and the missing part is taken from the germline J gene. Germline CDR1 reads KGHSH; CDR2 reads LQKENI. CDR3 length: 16 amino acids. After removal of 4 bases from V and 3 bases from J, the junction contained 6 bases not matched to a gene.

CDR3 DNA (partial): TGTGCCAGCAGCTTAGGGGACAGGATCTACGAG. Amino acid sequence: CASSLGDRIYE. The CDR3, in full, reads CASSLGDRIYEQYF. This rearrangement joins TRBV11-2 to TRBJ2-7, with 8 bases matching TRBD1. The read ends 3 residues shy of where the CDR3 ends; the end is completed using the germline J gene. The J segment lost 3 bases and the V segment lost 1 base, leaving 2 bases of the junction unmatched. The germline gives CDR1 SGHAT, CDR2 FQNNGV. The CDR3 is 14 residues long.

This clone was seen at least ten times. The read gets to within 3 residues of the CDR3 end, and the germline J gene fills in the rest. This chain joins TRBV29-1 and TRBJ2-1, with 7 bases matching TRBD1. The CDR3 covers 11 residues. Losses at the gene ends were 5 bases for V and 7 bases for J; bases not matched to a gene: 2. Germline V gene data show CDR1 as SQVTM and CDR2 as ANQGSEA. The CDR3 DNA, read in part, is TGCAGCGTTCAGACAGGGAATGAG. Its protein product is CSVQTGNE. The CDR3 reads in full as CSVQTGNEQFF.

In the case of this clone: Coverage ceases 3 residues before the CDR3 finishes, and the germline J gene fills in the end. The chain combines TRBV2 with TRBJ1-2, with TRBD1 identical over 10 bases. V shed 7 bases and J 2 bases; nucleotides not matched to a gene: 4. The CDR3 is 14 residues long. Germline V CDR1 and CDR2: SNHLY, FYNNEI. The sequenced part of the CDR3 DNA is TGTGCCAGCAAGGGGACAGGGGCCAACTATGGC. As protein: CASKGTGANYG. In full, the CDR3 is CASKGTGANYGYTF.

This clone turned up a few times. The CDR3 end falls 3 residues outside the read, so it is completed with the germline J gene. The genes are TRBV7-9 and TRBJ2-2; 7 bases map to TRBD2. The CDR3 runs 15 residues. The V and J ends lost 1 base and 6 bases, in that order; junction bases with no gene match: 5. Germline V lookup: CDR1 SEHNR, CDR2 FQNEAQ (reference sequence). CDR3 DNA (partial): TGTGCCAGCAGCTTAGGGCTAGCGGTGGCCGGGGAG. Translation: CASSLGLAVAGE. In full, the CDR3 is CASSLGLAVAGELFF.

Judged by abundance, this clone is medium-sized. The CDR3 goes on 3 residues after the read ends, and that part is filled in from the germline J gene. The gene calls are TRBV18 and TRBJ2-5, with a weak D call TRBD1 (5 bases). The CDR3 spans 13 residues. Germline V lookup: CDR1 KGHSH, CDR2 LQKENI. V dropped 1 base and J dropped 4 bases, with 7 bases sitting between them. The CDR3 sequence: CASSPQTGETQYF. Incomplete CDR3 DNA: TGTGCCAGCTCACCACAAACAGGAGAGACC. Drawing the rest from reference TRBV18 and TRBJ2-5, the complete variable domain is NAGVMQNPRHLVRRRGQEARLRCSPMKGHSHVYWYRQLPEEGLKFMVYLQKENIIDESGMPKERFSAEFPKEGPSILRIQQVVRGDSAAYFCASSPQTGETQYFGPGTRLLVL.

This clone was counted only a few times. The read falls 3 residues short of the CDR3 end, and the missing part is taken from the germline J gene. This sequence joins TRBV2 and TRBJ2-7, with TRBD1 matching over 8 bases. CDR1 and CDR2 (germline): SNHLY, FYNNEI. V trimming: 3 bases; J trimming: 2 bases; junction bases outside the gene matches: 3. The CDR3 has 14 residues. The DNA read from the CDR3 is TGTGCCAGCAGTGACCGGGACAGGACCTACGAG. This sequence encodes CASSDRDRTYE. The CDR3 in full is CASSDRDRTYEQYF.

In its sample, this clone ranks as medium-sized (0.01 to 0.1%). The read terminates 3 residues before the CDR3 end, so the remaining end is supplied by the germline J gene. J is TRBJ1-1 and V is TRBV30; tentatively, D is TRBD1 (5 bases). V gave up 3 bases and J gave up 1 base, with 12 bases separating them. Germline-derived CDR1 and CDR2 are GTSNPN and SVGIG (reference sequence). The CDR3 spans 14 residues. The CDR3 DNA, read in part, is TGTGCCTGGAGGGGCGGGGCGGGGAACACTGAA. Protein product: CAWRGGAGNTE. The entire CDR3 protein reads CAWRGGAGNTEAFF.

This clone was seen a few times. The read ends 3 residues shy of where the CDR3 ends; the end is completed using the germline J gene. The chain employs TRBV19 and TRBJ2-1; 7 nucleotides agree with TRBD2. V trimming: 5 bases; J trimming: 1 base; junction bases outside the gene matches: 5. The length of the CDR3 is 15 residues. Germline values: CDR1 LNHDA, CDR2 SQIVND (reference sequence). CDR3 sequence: CASSLGLLSYNEQFF. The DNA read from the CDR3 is TGTGCCAGTAGTTTGGGACTACTTTCCTACAATGAG.

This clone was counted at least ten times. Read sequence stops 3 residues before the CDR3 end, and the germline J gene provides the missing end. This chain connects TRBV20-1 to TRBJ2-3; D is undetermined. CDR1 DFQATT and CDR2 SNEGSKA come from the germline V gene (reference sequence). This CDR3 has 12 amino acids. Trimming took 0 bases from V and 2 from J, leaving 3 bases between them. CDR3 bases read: TGCAGTGCTAGAGATTACACAGATACG. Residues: CSARDYTDT. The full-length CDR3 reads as CSARDYTDTQYF.

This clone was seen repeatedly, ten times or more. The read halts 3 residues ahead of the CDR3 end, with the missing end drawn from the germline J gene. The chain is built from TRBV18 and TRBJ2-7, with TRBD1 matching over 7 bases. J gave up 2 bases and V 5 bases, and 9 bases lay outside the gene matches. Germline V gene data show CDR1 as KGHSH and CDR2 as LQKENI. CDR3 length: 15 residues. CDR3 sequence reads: CASSTTTGQPYEQYF. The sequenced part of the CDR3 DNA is TGTGCCAGCTCAACCACGACAGGGCAACCCTACGAG.

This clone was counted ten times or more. This CDR3 is CSAEREGLGETQYF. The CDR3 bases that were read are TGCAGTGCTGAGCGGGAGGGCCTTGGAGAGACC. This chain connects TRBV20-1 to TRBJ2-5, with 10 bases fitting TRBD2. With the read ending 3 residues before the CDR3 end, the germline J gene is used to fill in that end. CDR1 DFQATT and CDR2 SNEGSKA come from the germline V gene (reference sequence). The CDR3 is made up of 14 amino acids. The V segment lost 5 bases and the J segment 4 bases; nucleotides outside the gene matches: 7.

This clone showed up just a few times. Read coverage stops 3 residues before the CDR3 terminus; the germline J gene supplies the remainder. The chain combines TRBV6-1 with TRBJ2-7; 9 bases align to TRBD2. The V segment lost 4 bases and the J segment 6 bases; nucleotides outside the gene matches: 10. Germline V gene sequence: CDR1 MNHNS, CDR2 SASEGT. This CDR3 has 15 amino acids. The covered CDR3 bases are TGTGCCAGCAGTGTTAGCGGGAGAGGGGATCTCGAG. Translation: CASSVSGRGDLE. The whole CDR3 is CASSVSGRGDLEQYF.

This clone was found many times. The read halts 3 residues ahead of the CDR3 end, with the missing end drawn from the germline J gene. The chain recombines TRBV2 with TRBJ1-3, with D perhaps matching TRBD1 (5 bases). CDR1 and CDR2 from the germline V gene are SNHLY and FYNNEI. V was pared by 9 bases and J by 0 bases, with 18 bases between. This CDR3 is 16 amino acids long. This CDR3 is CARSPTSGDSGNTIYF. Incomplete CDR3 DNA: TGTGCCAGATCACCAACTTCGGGGGACTCTGGAAACACC.